The 19 T cell receptor beta chains below were found in one sample sequenced in a study of identical twins. Each CDR3 protein gets one entry after TCRdb re-called the 5' RACE reads with MiXCR. The sample yields approximately 890,000 distinct CDR3 sequences, more than 9% seen once. These data were also reused for a study on yellow fever vaccine responses in identical twins.

The sequenced material came from PBMCs. The source of these receptors is a woman younger than 35 in good health.

The rearrangement joins TRBV11-2 to TRBJ2-1; D is ambiguous. The CDR3 covers 15 residues. In germline, CDR1 is SGHAT, CDR2 FQNNGV. V was clipped by 0 bases and J by 1 base, with 7 bases between them. The DNA for the CDR3 is TGTGCCAGCAGCTTAGATGTCAGATCCTACAATGAGCAGTTCTTC. Protein sequence: CASSLDVRSYNEQFF.

This chain links TRBV12-3 or TRBV12-4 with TRBJ2-5, with 10 bases lining up with TRBD1. The CDR3 totals 17 residues. Unmatched junction bases numbered 6, after V lost 0 bases and J lost 2 bases. In DNA, the CDR3 is TGTGCCAGCAGTTTAGCGCGATGGGACAGGGGACAAGAGACCCAGTACTTC. This gives the protein CASSLARWDRGQETQYF.

This clonotype has a count of ten or more. This chain uses TRBV4-2 with TRBJ2-7; 8 bases fit TRBD2. The CDR3 sequence is 15 residues long. V shed 4 bases and J 0 bases; nucleotides not matched to a gene: 5. Per germline, CDR1 LGHNA and CDR2 YNFKEQ. CDR3 sequence reads: CASSPTSDSSYEQYF. CDR3 sequence (DNA): TGTGCCAGCAGCCCGACTAGCGACAGCTCCTACGAGCAGTACTTC.

The chain is built from TRBV20-1 and TRBJ2-7; TRBD2 agrees at 10 bases. CDR1 DFQATT and CDR2 SNEGSKA come from the germline V gene (reference sequence). V lost 6 bases, J lost 3 bases, and 5 bases stayed unmatched. There are 13 residues in the CDR3. CDR3 sequence reads: CSAAGLAIYEQYF. The CDR3, as DNA: TGCAGTGCCGCGGGACTAGCGATCTACGAGCAGTACTTC.

The chain is built from TRBV11-3 and TRBJ2-3, with D possibly being TRBD2 (6 bases). V was cut by 3 bases and J by 4 bases, with 11 bases left in between. CDR3 length: 14 amino acids. Germline loops: CDR1 SGHNT, CDR2 YENEEA. CDR3 in DNA: TGTGCCAGCAGCTTGGGCGGGGTCGCAGATACGCAGTATTTT. It is translated as CASSLGGVADTQYF.

The chain recombines TRBV5-1 with TRBJ2-7; no firm D call. The V end was cut by 5 bases, the J end by 5 bases, with 20 bases between. Germline CDR1 SGHRS, CDR2 YFSETQ. The CDR3 sequence is 15 residues long. CDR3 in DNA: TGCGCCAGCAGAGAATCGTCGGGTTCTTCTAACGAGCAGTACTTC. It codes for CASRESSGSSNEQYF.

The CDR3 nucleotides read TGCGCCAGCAGCCAGAGGGACAGGGGGTACATTCAGTACTTC. Its protein is CASSQRDRGYIQYF. The V gene is TRBV5-1, the J gene TRBJ2-4, with 11 bases aligning to TRBD1. Germline CDR1 reads SGHRS; CDR2 reads YFSETQ. V trimming: 4 bases; J trimming: 8 bases; junction bases outside the gene matches: 5. The CDR3 has 14 residues.

At least ten counts were recorded for this clonotype. CDR3 sequence (DNA): TGCGCCAGCAGCTTGGTTAGCGGGAGCGCAGATACGCAGTATTTT. Translated: CASSLVSGSADTQYF. This chain uses TRBV5-1 with TRBJ2-3; TRBD2 aligns across 9 bases. CDR1 is SGHRS, CDR2 YFSETQ, per germline. The CDR3 has 15 residues. V lost 0 bases to trimming and J lost 4 bases; unmatched junction nucleotides: 3.

The sample holds a few counts of this clonotype. The genes are TRBV15 and TRBJ2-4, with D perhaps matching TRBD2 (5 bases). Germline loops: CDR1 LNHNV, CDR2 YYDKDF (reference sequence). The CDR3 has 18 amino acids. Trimming pared 0 bases from V and 0 bases from J, leaving 15 bases between. The CDR3 DNA sequence: TGTGCCACCAGCAGAGATCTGGTTAGCGACTTAGCCAAAAACATTCAGTACTTC. Amino acids: CATSRDLVSDLAKNIQYF.

The chain joins TRBV11-1 to TRBJ2-1, with D tentatively TRBD2 (5 bases). The CDR3 consists of 16 residues. Germline V CDR1 and CDR2: SGHAT, FQDESV (reference sequence). Trimming removed 0 bases at V and 2 bases at J, with 11 bases between. The CDR3 DNA is TGTGCCAGCAGCTTAGCGCGGGTAACGGCCTACAATGAGCAGTTCTTC. Its protein is CASSLARVTAYNEQFF. The entire variable domain, with the rest obtained from reference TRBV11-1 and TRBJ2-1, is as follows: EAEVAQSPRYKITEKSQAVAFWCDPISGHATLYWYRQILGQGPELLVQFQDESVVDDSQLPKDRFSAERLKGVDSTLKIQPAELGDSAMYLCASSLARVTAYNEQFFGPGTRLTVL.

There are a few counts of this clonotype. The chain recombines TRBV12-3 or TRBV12-4 with TRBJ2-1, with 10 bases matching TRBD1. The V gene end was trimmed by 7 bases and the J gene end by 2 bases; junction bases not matched to a gene: 5. This CDR3 region has 15 residues. In DNA, the CDR3 is TGTGCCAGCATTCCAGGACAGGGGGCCTACAATGAGCAGTTCTTC. Its translation: CASIPGQGAYNEQFF.

The J gene is TRBJ2-2, the V gene TRBV5-1; TRBD1 might be the D (5 bases). This CDR3 comprises 15 residues. Germline CDR1 is SGHRS and CDR2 is YFSETQ. Deletions cut 4 bases from V and 5 bases from J, with 15 bases between. In nucleotides, the CDR3 is TGCGCCAGCAGCCCCCCGGCGGCAGGGACCGGGGAGCTGTTTTTT. Translating it yields CASSPPAAGTGELFF. Filled out from reference TRBV5-1 and TRBJ2-2, the complete variable domain reads KAGVTQTPRYLIKTRGQQVTLSCSPISGHRSVSWYQQTPGQGLQFLFEYFSETQRNKGNFPGRFSGRQFSNSRSEMNVSTLELGDSALYLCASSPPAAGTGELFFGEGSRLTVL.

In its sample, this clonotype was seen many times. This rearrangement joins TRBV4-1 to TRBJ2-1; 7 nucleotides match TRBD2. Trimming cost V 0 bases and J 8 bases; bases outside gene matches: 7. Germline CDR1 reads MGHRA; CDR2 reads YSYEKL. This CDR3 contains 15 residues. CDR3 in amino acids: CASSQDMGGDDEQFF. In nucleotides, the CDR3 is TGCGCCAGCAGCCAAGATATGGGGGGGGACGATGAGCAGTTCTTC.

A single count supports this clonotype. The chain carries TRBV5-8 and TRBJ2-1, with a weak D call TRBD2 (5 bases). V lost 0 bases and J 4 bases, leaving 14 bases between the germline ends. In germline, CDR1 is SGHTS, CDR2 YDEGEE. The CDR3 is 16 amino acids. The CDR3 here is CASSLGRRSGYNEQFF. The CDR3 DNA reads TGTGCCAGCAGCTTGGGACGGCGGAGCGGATACAATGAGCAGTTCTTC.

The CDR3 is CASSHKGETIQETQYF. The CDR3 DNA is TGTGCCAGCAGCCACAAAGGGGAGACGATTCAAGAGACCCAGTACTTC. The chain couples TRBV13 to TRBJ2-5; D is tentatively TRBD1 or TRBD2 (5 bases each). Germline V gene sequence: CDR1 PRHDT, CDR2 FYEKMQ (reference sequence). This CDR3 has 16 amino acids. The germline V and J ends were trimmed by 5 bases and 2 bases, with 18 bases remaining between them.

In its sample, this clonotype was seen a few times. This sequence joins TRBV29-1 and TRBJ2-6; TRBD1 agrees at 10 bases. With 6 bases clipped from V and 2 bases from J, the junction kept 4 bases outside the gene matches. This CDR3 contains 15 residues. Germline V lookup: CDR1 SQVTM, CDR2 ANQGSEA. CDR3: CSVPGQGTGANVLTF. The CDR3 nucleotides are TGCAGCGTCCCGGGACAGGGGACTGGGGCCAACGTCCTGACTTTC.

The gene calls are TRBV7-8 and TRBJ2-7; D is unresolved. This CDR3 is built from 16 residues. CDR1 and CDR2 from the germline V gene are SGHVS and FQNEAQ. V was shortened by 5 bases and J by 4 bases, with 21 bases between the two germline ends. CDR3 nucleotides: TGTGCCAGCAGCCCTAGGCTGGACCCCAGGTTTTACGAGCAGTACTTC. Amino acid sequence: CASSPRLDPRFYEQYF.

The table lists this clonotype with a few counts. V is TRBV12-3 or TRBV12-4 and J is TRBJ1-5, with TRBD1 matching 7 bases. The CDR3 consists of 15 residues. J lost 4 bases, V lost 1 base, and 4 bases had no gene match. CDR3 loop: CASSLGGGANQPQHF. The CDR3 nucleotides read TGTGCCAGCAGTTTAGGAGGGGGCGCGAATCAGCCCCAGCATTTT.

The rearrangement joins TRBV12-3 or TRBV12-4 to TRBJ2-2; the match to TRBD1 covers 7 bases. The V and J ends lost 5 bases and 0 bases, in that order; junction bases with no gene match: 0. The CDR3 spans 14 residues. CDR3 DNA sequence: TGTGCCAGCAGTACAGGGGCGAACACCGGGGAGCTGTTTTTT. It codes for CASSTGANTGELFF.